This paragraph covers one TCR beta chain sequence. The data stem from a study of blood T cell repertoires in COVID-19. Study-level background: Whether acute or convalescent, the COVID-19 samples came from the United States, Italy and Spain. T cells, B-cell-depleted T cells, or PBMCs supplied cDNA or gDNA.

The authors' processing: Estimated nucleated cell counts came from reference gene primer amplification. Sequencing used immunoSEQ multiplex PCR; TCRdb keeps in-frame clones, though not all of them. V, J and clone size are taken as reported in that table, and D and trimming were inferred from the DNA itself. The sample includes a few hundred thousand clones, 75% to 95% seen only once; the top ten take about 2.5%. This CDR3 comprises 17 residues. Trimming cost V 5 bases and J 4 bases; bases outside gene matches: 11. From germline, CDR1 is SNHLY and CDR2 FYNNEI. The specimen sequenced was peripheral blood. This sequence joins TRBV2 and TRBJ2-7, with 13 nucleotides matching TRBD2. This TCR was recovered from a person between 18 and 30 years old with COVID-19, enrolled during active disease. CDR3 DNA: TGTGCCAGCAGTCCAACCGGGACTAGCGGGATCTCTTACGAGCAGTACTTC. It yields the protein CASSPTGTSGISYEQYF.